A few counts support the clone carrying this TCR beta chain. The record originates from a study of identical twins. From the 5' RACE reads, TCRdb called clonotypes with MiXCR, one entry per CDR3 protein. The top ten hold approximately 0.94% of the sample, which has hundreds of thousands of distinct CDR3 sequences, 8.6% seen once. V lost 4 bases and J lost 5; bases outside the gene matches: 15. The CDR3 sequence is 17 residues long. The V gene's germline CDR1 is MNHEY and CDR2 SVGAGI. This same sample was also taken into another study, of yellow fever vaccine responses in identical twins.

This sequence joins TRBV6-5 and TRBJ2-3; 7 bases match TRBD2. The sequencing input was PBMCs. The origin of this receptor is a woman under 30 in good health. CDR3 nucleotide sequence: TGTGCCAGCAGTTCCCCGACTAGCCCGAGAGGGATAGATACGCAGTATTTT. Protein product: CASSSPTSPRGIDTQYF.